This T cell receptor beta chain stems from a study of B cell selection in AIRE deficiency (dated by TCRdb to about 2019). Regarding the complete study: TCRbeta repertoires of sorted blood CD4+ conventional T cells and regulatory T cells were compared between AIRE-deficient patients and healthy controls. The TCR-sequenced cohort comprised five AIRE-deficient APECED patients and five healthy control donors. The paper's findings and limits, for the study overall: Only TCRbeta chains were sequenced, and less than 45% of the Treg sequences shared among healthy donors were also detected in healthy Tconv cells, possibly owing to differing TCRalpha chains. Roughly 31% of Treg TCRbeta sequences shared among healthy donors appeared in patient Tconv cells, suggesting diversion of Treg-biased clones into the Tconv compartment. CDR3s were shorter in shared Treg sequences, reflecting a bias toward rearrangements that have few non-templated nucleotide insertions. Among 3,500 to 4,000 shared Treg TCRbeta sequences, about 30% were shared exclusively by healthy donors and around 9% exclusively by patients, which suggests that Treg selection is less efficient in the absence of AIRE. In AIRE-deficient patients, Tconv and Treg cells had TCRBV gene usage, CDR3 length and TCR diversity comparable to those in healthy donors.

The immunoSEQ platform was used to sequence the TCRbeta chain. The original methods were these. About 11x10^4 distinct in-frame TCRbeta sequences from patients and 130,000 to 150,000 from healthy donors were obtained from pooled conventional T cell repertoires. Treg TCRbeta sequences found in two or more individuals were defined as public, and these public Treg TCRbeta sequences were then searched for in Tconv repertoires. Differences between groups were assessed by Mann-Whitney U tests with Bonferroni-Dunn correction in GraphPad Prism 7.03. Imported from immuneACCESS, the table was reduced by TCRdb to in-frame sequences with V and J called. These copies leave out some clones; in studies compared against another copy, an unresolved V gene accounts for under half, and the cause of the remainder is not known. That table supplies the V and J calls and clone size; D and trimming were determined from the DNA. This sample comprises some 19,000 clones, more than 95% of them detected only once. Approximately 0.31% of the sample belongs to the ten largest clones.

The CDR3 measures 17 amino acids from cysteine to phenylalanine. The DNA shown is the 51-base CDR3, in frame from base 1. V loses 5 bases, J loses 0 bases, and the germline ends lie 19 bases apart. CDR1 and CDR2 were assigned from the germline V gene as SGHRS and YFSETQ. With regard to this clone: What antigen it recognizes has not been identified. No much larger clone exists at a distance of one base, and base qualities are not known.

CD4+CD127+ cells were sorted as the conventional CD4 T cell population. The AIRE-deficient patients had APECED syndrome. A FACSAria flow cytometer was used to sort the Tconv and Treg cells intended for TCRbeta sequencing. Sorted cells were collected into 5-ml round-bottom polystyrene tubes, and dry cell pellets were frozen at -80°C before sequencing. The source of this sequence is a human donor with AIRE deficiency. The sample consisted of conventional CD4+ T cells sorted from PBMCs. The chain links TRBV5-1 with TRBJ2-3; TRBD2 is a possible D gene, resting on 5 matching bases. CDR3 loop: CASRGSWSGASTDTQYF. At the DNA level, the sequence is TGCGCCAGCAGGGGCAGTTGGAGCGGAGCTAGCACAGATACGCAGTATTTT.